The T cell receptor beta chain under discussion was sequenced for a study of T cell responses to AZD1222 COVID-19 vaccine. Study-level results: Recipients of AZD1222 seropositive at baseline numbered only 5 or 6. Repertoires were collected only later (after the peak T cell response had occurred). Close to half of spike-specific TCRs reportedly recognize unmutated variant regions. Most donors were white British and more were female, and clonal diversity was possibly underestimated.

With respect to this clone: Its specificity is unknown.

Germline values: CDR1 SGDLS, CDR2 YYNGEE. The V and J ends lost 4 bases and 5 bases respectively, with 9 bases between them. The CDR3 consists of 13 residues. Only in-frame clones appear in the TCRdb table, and some are missing; sequencing was by immunoSEQ multiplex PCR. The sample has 170,000 or so clones, about nine tenths seen once. The sample in question was peripheral blood, obtained on day 0 of AZD1222 vaccination. The J gene is TRBJ2-2, the V gene TRBV9; D unclear. This receptor was taken from an adult in good health. The CDR3 DNA sequence: TGTGCCAGCAGCTTAGAGGAGACCGGGGAGCTGTTTTTT. It is translated as CASSLEETGELFF. The whole variable domain, remainder taken from reference TRBV9 and TRBJ2-2, is DSGVTQTPKHLITATGQRVTLRCSPRSGDLSVYWYQQSLDQGLQFLIQYYNGEERAKGNILERFSAQQFPDLHSELNLSSLELGDSALYFCASSLEETGELFFGEGSRLTVL.